The clone carrying this T cell receptor (beta chain) has at least ten counts. Trimming pared 3 bases from V and 13 bases from J, leaving 20 bases between. Germline V gene data show CDR1 as SGHRS and CDR2 as YFSETQ. There are 13 residues in the CDR3. This specimen comes from a study of T-cell reconstitution after alpha-beta-depleted transplantation in children. This sample's TCRbeta library carried unique molecular identifier barcodes. MiXCR, run by TCRdb on the PCR reads, gives a single entry per CDR3 protein. The sample records about 91,000 distinct CDR3 sequences, more than 7% being singletons. The chain joins TRBV5-1 to TRBJ2-7, with a tentative D call TRBD2 (7 bases). Sequencing used PBMCs from the stem cell graft donor, obtained from the stem cell graft. The source is a human donor who donated a stem cell graft to a child with congenital amegakaryocytic thrombocytopenia. Written as DNA, the CDR3 is TGCGCCAGCAGCTCCTTACTGCGGGGGCACCGCTACTTC. Translated: CASSSLLRGHRYF.